Each of the 30 T cell receptor beta chains below was sequenced from the same sample in a study of PD-1 blockade in classical Hodgkin lymphoma. The repertoire was sequenced with immunoSEQ multiplex PCR; TCRdb's copy has only in-frame clones and lacks some. The table has tens of thousands of clones, around nine tenths seen once. All trial patients relapsed after autologous stem cell transplantation. The starting material was peripheral blood mononuclear cells (PBMCs), obtained at baseline. These receptors were collected from a human donor with classical Hodgkin lymphoma.

This CDR3 reads CAISEAGWDQPQHF. The CDR3 region has the DNA TGTGCCATCAGTGAGGCAGGGTGGGATCAGCCCCAGCATTTT. The chain joins TRBV10-3 to TRBJ1-5; maybe TRBD1 (5 bases). The germline CDR1 and CDR2 sequences are ENHRY and SYGVKD. V lost 2 bases to trimming and J lost 5 bases, with 10 bases between them. CDR3 length: 14 amino acids.

CDR3 loop: CASSLSETQYF. DNA for the CDR3: TGTGCCAGCAGCTTATCTGAGACCCAGTACTTC. The genes are TRBV11-1 and TRBJ2-5; D gene uncertain. CDR3 size: 11 residues. V gave up 2 bases and J gave up 5 bases, with 3 bases separating them. Germline CDR1 reads SGHAT; CDR2 reads FQDESV (reference sequence).

J is TRBJ2-2 and V is TRBV11-3; 7 bases are a match to TRBD2. The CDR3 length is 13 residues. After removal of 8 bases from V and 6 bases from J, the junction contained 6 bases not matched to a gene. Germline loops: CDR1 SGHNT, CDR2 YENEEA. The CDR3 coding sequence is TGTGCCAGCTCTAAAGCGGGGCCCGGGGAGCTGTTTTTT. Its protein is CASSKAGPGELFF. Full variable domain (missing parts from reference TRBV11-3 and TRBJ2-2): EAGVVQSPRYKIIEKKQPVAFWCNPISGHNTLYWYLQNLGQGPELLIRYENEEAVDDSQLPKDRFSAERLKGVDSTLKIQPAELGDSAVYLCASSKAGPGELFFGEGSRLTVL.

The CDR3 loop is CASKAQNNQPQHF. The DNA of the CDR3 is TGTGCCAGCAAGGCCCAGAACAATCAGCCCCAGCATTTT. The chain carries TRBV2 and TRBJ1-5; D is uncertain. V was shortened by 7 bases and J by 3 bases, with 10 bases between the two germline ends. The CDR3 length is 13 residues. Germline assignment: CDR1 SNHLY and CDR2 FYNNEI. Filled out from reference TRBV2 and TRBJ1-5, the complete variable domain reads EPEVTQTPSHQVTQMGQEVILRCVPISNHLYFYWYRQILGQKVEFLVSFYNNEISEKSEIFDDQFSVERPDGSNFTLKIRSTKLEDSAMYFCASKAQNNQPQHFGDGTRLSIL.

V is TRBV19 and J is TRBJ2-3; maybe TRBD2 (6 bases). V was shortened by 6 bases and J by 2 bases, with 15 bases between the two germline ends. Germline values: CDR1 LNHDA, CDR2 SQIVND (reference sequence). CDR3 size: 15 residues. CDR3 sequence reads: CASSRASGSTDTQYF. The DNA of the CDR3 is TGTGCCAGTAGCCGGGCGAGCGGGTCCACAGATACGCAGTATTTT.

The rearrangement joins TRBV7-2 to TRBJ2-5, with D perhaps given as TRBD1 or TRBD2 (5 bases each). The V gene's germline CDR1 is SGHTA and CDR2 FQGNSA. The CDR3 extends over 14 amino acids. The V end lost 4 bases, the J end lost 4 bases, and 13 bases lay between the germline ends. The chain's CDR3 is CASSYPVGGETQYF. The CDR3 DNA sequence: TGTGCCAGCAGCTACCCGGTTGGGGGAGAGACCCAGTACTTC.

The chain employs TRBV2 and TRBJ1-4; D is uncertain. Trimming took 4 bases from V and 8 from J, leaving 20 bases between them. In germline, CDR1 is SNHLY, CDR2 FYNNEI. This CDR3 has 16 amino acids. The CDR3 DNA reads as TGTGCCAGCAGTGTCGACCAGACAAGTGGAGACGAAAAACTGTTTTTT. It codes for CASSVDQTSGDEKLFF.

The chain joins TRBV5-1 to TRBJ2-7; D call uncertain. V lost 4 bases, J lost 0 bases, and 20 bases lay in between. The CDR3 length is 17 residues. CDR1 SGHRS and CDR2 YFSETQ come from the germline V gene. CDR3 residues: CASSPLDGRLSSYEQYF. CDR3 bases: TGCGCCAGCAGCCCCTTAGACGGACGCTTAAGCTCCTACGAGCAGTACTTC.

This clone showed up just once. The chain has TRBV7-3 and TRBJ2-3; TRBD2 matches 11 bases. The CDR3 has 16 amino acids. CDR1 is SGHTA and CDR2 is FQGTGA in the germline V gene. With V trimmed by 4 bases and J by 0 bases, 3 bases remained unmatched. CDR3 sequence reads: CASSSGTSGSTDTQYF. The CDR3 DNA follows: TGTGCCAGCAGCTCCGGGACTAGCGGAAGCACAGATACGCAGTATTTT.

This clone appeared once. The chain carries TRBV2 and TRBJ1-1, with D hard to call. The CDR3 contains 11 residues. Germline-derived CDR1 and CDR2 are SNHLY and FYNNEI. Trimming left V 8 bases short and J 4 bases short, with 8 bases between. The CDR3 nucleotides are TGTGCCAGCGGGAGGACCACTGAAGCTTTCTTT. Amino acids: CASGRTTEAFF. Variable domain in full (rest from reference TRBV2 and TRBJ1-1): EPEVTQTPSHQVTQMGQEVILRCVPISNHLYFYWYRQILGQKVEFLVSFYNNEISEKSEIFDDQFSVERPDGSNFTLKIRSTKLEDSAMYFCASGRTTEAFFGQGTRLTVV.

As DNA, the CDR3 is TGTGCCAGCAGCCCTGACAGAAACTATGGCTACACCTTC. It translates to CASSPDRNYGYTF. The chain couples TRBV5-6 to TRBJ1-2; a possible D gene is TRBD1 (5 bases). V was pared by 4 bases and J by 2 bases, with 9 bases between. Germline V gene sequence: CDR1 SGHDT, CDR2 YYEEEE. The length of the CDR3 is 13 residues.

CDR3 bases: TGTGCCAGCATTATTATGACAGGGAGAGTTTACGAGCAGTACTTC. It yields the protein CASIIMTGRVYEQYF. The chain has TRBV6-5 and TRBJ2-5; 7 nucleotides line up with TRBD1. The last part of the DNA fits TRBJ2-7 better; the J call may be wrong. Germline V gene lookup returns CDR1 MNHEY and CDR2 SVGAGI. The CDR3 spans 15 residues.

This clone has just one count. The chain uses TRBV5-6 and TRBJ2-7, with a tentative D call TRBD1 (6 bases). The CDR3 has 13 amino acids. Trimming cost V 3 bases and J 2 bases, with 9 bases left between them. CDR1 and CDR2 from the germline V gene are SGHDT and YYEEEE. CDR3 region: CASSWDNTYEQYF. CDR3 in DNA: TGTGCCAGCAGCTGGGACAATACCTACGAGCAGTACTTC. The full variable domain, in which reference TRBV5-6 and TRBJ2-7 provide the parts outside the CDR3, is DAGVTQSPTHLIKTRGQQVTLRCSPKSGHDTVSWYQQALGQGPQFIFQYYEEEERQRGNFPDRFSGHQFPNYSSELNVNALLLGDSALYLCASSWDNTYEQYFGPGTRLTVT.

The gene calls are TRBV5-8 and TRBJ2-2; D not certain. This CDR3 is built from 13 residues. The V end lost 0 bases, the J end lost 6 bases, and 6 bases lay between the germline ends. Germline CDR1 and CDR2: SGHTS and YDEGEE. This CDR3 reads CASSLGVPGELFF. The CDR3 DNA is TGTGCCAGCAGCTTGGGGGTTCCCGGGGAGCTGTTTTTT.

The rearrangement links TRBV6-5 to TRBJ2-7; 7 positions agree with TRBD1. J was trimmed by 4 bases and V by 6 bases; bases with no gene match: 9. The CDR3 covers 14 residues. Per germline, CDR1 MNHEY and CDR2 SVGAGI. CDR3 protein: CASSSGQDPYEQYF. The CDR3 nucleotides are TGTGCCAGCAGCTCCGGACAGGATCCGTACGAGCAGTACTTC.

The chain joins TRBV5-6 to TRBJ2-2; D is ambiguous. Trimming cost V 2 bases and J 6 bases, with 5 bases left between them. CDR3 length: 12 amino acids. The germline V gene encodes CDR1 SGHDT and CDR2 YYEEEE. The CDR3 nucleotides read TGTGCCAGCAGCTTTCGGTCCGGGGAGCTGTTTTTT. It translates to CASSFRSGELFF.

The J gene is TRBJ1-2, the V gene TRBV5-1; no clear D gene. Germline CDR1 is SGHRS and CDR2 is YFSETQ. This CDR3 region has 13 residues. V lost 0 bases and J lost 1, with 4 bases in between. The CDR3 is CASSLAGNYGYTF. In DNA, the CDR3 is TGCGCCAGCAGCTTGGCGGGTAACTATGGCTACACCTTC.

The chain is built from TRBV5-1 and TRBJ2-5; 15 bases match TRBD2. Trimming cost V 0 bases and J 6 bases; bases outside gene matches: 6. Germline CDR1 SGHRS, CDR2 YFSETQ. CDR3 length equals 17 residues. Here the CDR3 reads CASSLETGLAGGQTQYF. CDR3 bases: TGCGCCAGCAGCTTGGAGACGGGACTAGCGGGAGGTCAGACCCAGTACTTC. Drawing the rest from reference TRBV5-1 and TRBJ2-5, the complete variable domain is KAGVTQTPRYLIKTRGQQVTLSCSPISGHRSVSWYQQTPGQGLQFLFEYFSETQRNKGNFPGRFSGRQFSNSRSEMNVSTLELGDSALYLCASSLETGLAGGQTQYFGPGTRLLVL.

The chain links TRBV19 to TRBJ2-1; no firm D call. CDR3 length: 16 residues. CDR1 is LNHDA, CDR2 SQIVND, per germline (reference sequence). Trimming pared 1 base from V and 9 bases from J, leaving 19 bases between. The CDR3 DNA sequence: TGTGCCAGTAGTATAGGAGCGACCCCTGGGTCTAGTGAGCAGTTCTTC. Its translation is CASSIGATPGSSEQFF.

CDR3 loop: CASSLWAGTQETQYF. As DNA, the CDR3 is TGTGCCAGCAGTTTATGGGCGGGAACCCAAGAGACCCAGTACTTC. The rearrangement joins TRBV28 to TRBJ2-5; a possible D gene is TRBD2 (6 bases). The CDR3 spans 15 residues. Per germline, CDR1 MDHEN and CDR2 SYDVKM. The V end lost 0 bases, the J end lost 1 base, and 9 bases lay between the germline ends.

The chain employs TRBV2 and TRBJ2-1; 9 bases line up with TRBD2. The CDR3 covers 15 residues. V lost 8 bases, J lost 7 bases, and 12 bases stayed unmatched. Germline CDR1 and CDR2: SNHLY and FYNNEI. CDR3 region: CASSWEATSGNEQFF. DNA of the CDR3: TGTGCCAGCTCCTGGGAGGCGACTAGCGGAAATGAGCAGTTCTTC.

This sequence joins TRBV20-1 and TRBJ2-2; D unclear. The CDR3 runs 11 residues. From germline, CDR1 is DFQATT and CDR2 SNEGSKA (reference sequence). The CDR3 reads CTVNFAGELFF. The CDR3 bases are TGCACCGTCAATTTCGCCGGGGAGCTGTTTTTT.

CDR3 sequence (DNA): TGTGCCAGCAGTGAGCGCCAGGGAGGCGGCTACACCTTC. This gives the protein CASSERQGGGYTF. This chain joins TRBV2 and TRBJ1-2; D might be TRBD1 (5 bases). The V gene lost 3 bases and the J gene lost 8 bases, with 13 bases spanning the gap. CDR3 size: 13 residues. Germline V CDR1 and CDR2: SNHLY, FYNNEI.

The chain links TRBV5-4 to TRBJ2-5; D assignment may be TRBD1 or TRBD2 (6 bases each). CDR1 SGHNT and CDR2 YYREEE come from the germline V gene (reference sequence). The length of the CDR3 is 14 residues. V lost 1 base, J lost 1 base, and 8 bases lay in between. Written as DNA, the CDR3 is TGTGCCAGCAGCTTGACGGGGGCCCAAGAGACCCAGTACTTC. It codes for CASSLTGAQETQYF.

The chain has TRBV7-8 and TRBJ1-4; TRBD1 is a possible D gene (5 bases). The length of the CDR3 is 15 residues. Trimming removed 3 bases from V and 6 bases from J, with 14 bases in between. CDR1 is SGHVS and CDR2 is FQNEAQ in the germline V gene. CDR3 protein: CASSFPGTRYEKLFF. CDR3 in DNA: TGTGCCAGCAGCTTTCCCGGGACCCGGTATGAAAAACTGTTTTTT.

The sample holds a few counts of this clone. The sample contains more than one DNA sequence encoding this CDR3. V and J are TRBV7-9 and TRBJ2-2; D unclear. CDR3 length: 14 residues. V was shortened by 1 base and J by 4 bases, with 7 bases between the two germline ends. CDR1 is SEHNR and CDR2 is FQNEAQ in the germline V gene (reference sequence). CDR3 coding DNA: TGTGCCAGCAGCTTAGACACCACCACCGGGGAGCTGTTTTTT. Translating it yields CASSLDTTTGELFF.

V is TRBV29-1 and J is TRBJ2-7; tentative D call: TRBD1 (6 bases). The CDR3 runs to 13 residues. The V end was cut by 4 bases, the J end by 1 base, with 11 bases between. CDR1 and CDR2 (germline): SQVTM, ANQGSEA. The CDR3 loop is CSVGTDRSYEQYF. CDR3 DNA sequence: TGCAGCGTTGGTACCGACAGGTCCTACGAGCAGTACTTC.

V gene TRBV28 combines with J gene TRBJ2-4, with D possibly being TRBD2 (5 bases). The CDR3 spans 12 residues. V was cut by 8 bases and J by 7 bases, with 12 bases left in between. Germline-derived CDR1 and CDR2 are MDHEN and SYDVKM. The chain's CDR3 is CASSNRGNIQYF. DNA for the CDR3: TGTGCCAGCTCCAACCGAGGGAACATTCAGTACTTC.

CDR3 nucleotide sequence: TGTGCCAGCAGTGAATATGGGGCGGGTGTCGTTACGCAGTATTTT. Its translation is CASSEYGAGVVTQYF. The chain combines TRBV6-1 with TRBJ2-3, with D possibly being TRBD1 or TRBD2 (5 bases each). This CDR3 has 15 amino acids. CDR1 and CDR2 from the germline V gene are MNHNS and SASEGT. Trimming shortened V by 2 bases and J by 8 bases, and 17 bases separated the two germline ends.

About this clone: The junction differs from germline at one of its ends, possibly a read error. The J gene is TRBJ1-1, the V gene TRBV7-6; D ambiguous. The CDR3 totals 15 residues. Germline CDR1 SGHVS, CDR2 FNYEAQ. CDR3 sequence: CASSLDQADDTEAFF. CDR3 coding DNA: TGTGCCAGCAGCTTAGATCAAGCTGACGACACAGAAGCTTTCTTT.